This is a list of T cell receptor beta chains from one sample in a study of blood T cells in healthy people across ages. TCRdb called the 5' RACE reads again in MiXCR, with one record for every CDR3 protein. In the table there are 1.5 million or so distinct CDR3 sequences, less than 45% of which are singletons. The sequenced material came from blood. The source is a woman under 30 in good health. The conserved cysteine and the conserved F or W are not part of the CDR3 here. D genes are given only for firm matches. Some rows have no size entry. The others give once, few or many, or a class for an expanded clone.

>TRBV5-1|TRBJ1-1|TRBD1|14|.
ASSSRTGALNTEAF
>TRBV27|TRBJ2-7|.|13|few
ASSLSVFAPYEQY
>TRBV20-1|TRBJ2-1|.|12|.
SAARGTLYNEQF
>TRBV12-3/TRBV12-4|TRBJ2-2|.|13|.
ASSFQGRLPGELF
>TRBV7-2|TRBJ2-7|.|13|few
ASRKDSTNSYEQY
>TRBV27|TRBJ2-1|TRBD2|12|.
ASRGLAGSYEQF
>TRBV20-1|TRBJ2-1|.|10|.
SAREGTHEQF
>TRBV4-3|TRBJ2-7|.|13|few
ASSPNTVSSYEQY
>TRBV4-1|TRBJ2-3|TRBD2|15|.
ASSQDGLAGGRDTQY
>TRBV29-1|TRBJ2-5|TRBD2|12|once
SVETSGAYNEQY
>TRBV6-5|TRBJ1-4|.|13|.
ASSSWGKKNEKLF
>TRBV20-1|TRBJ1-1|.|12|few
SALNPQMNTEAF
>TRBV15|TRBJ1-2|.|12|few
ATRKETGLYGYT
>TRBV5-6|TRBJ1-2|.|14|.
ASSWVASPAYYGYT
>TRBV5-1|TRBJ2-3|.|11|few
ASGGPSTDTQY
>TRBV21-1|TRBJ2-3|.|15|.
ASSSPGGTGGIDTQY
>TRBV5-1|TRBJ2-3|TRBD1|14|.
ASSLAPGQGSDTQY
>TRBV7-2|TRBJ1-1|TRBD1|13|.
ASIGQGGGNTEAF
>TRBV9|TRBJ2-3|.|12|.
ASSPGPAGDTQY
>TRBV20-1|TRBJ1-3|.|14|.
SATLTPRTTGNTIY
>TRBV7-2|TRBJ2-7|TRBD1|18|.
ASSFRRRTGTTRNSYEQY
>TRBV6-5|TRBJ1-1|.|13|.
ASSPFWTANTEAF
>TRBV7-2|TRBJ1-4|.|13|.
ASSLVRVGLEKLF
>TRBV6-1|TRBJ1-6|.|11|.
ASPREYNSPLH
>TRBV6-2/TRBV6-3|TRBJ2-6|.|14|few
ASSYALFSGANVLT
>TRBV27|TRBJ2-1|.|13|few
ASSITGSAYNEQF
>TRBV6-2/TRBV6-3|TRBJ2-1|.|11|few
ASSYDQRGEQF
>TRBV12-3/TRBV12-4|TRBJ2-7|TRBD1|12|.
ASSYTGGVYEQY
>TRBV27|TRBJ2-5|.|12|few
ASSFGTSVETQY
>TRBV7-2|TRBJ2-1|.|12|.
ASSLNPLYNEQF
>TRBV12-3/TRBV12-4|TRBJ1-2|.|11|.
ASSPNRPYGYT
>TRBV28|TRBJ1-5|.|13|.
ASSRLGGGGQPQH
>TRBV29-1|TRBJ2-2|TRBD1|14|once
SVVAPDRANTGELF
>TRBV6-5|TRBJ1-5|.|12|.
ASRGPGSNQPQH